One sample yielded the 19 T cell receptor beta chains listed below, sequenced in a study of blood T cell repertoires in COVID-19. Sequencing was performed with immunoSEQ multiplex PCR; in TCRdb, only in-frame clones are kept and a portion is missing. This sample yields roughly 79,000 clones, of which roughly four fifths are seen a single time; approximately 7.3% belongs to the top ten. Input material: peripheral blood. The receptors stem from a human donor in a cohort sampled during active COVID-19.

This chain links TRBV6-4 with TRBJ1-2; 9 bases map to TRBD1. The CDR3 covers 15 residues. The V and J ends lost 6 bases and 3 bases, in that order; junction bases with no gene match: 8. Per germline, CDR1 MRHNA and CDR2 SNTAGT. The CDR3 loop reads CASRPRDRVDYGYTF. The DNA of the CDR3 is TGTGCCAGCAGGCCTCGGGACAGGGTAGACTATGGCTACACCTTC.

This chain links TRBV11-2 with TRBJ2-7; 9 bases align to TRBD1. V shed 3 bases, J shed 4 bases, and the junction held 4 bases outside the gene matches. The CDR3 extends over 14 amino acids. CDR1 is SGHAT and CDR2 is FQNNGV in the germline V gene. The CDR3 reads CASSFRDRVYEQYF. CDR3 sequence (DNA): TGTGCCAGCAGCTTCCGGGACAGGGTTTACGAGCAGTACTTC.

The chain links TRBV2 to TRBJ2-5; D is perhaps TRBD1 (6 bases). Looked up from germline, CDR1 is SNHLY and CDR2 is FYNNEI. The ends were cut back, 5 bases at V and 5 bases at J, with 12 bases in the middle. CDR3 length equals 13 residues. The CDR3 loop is CASSPQGWETQYF. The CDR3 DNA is TGTGCCAGCAGTCCCCAGGGGTGGGAGACCCAGTACTTC.

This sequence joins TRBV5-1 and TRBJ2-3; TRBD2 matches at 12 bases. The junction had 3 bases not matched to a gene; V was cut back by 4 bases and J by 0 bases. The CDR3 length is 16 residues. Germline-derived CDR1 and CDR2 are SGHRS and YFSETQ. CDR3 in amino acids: CASSPSGGASTDTQYF. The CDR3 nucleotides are TGCGCCAGCAGCCCTAGCGGGGGGGCTAGCACAGATACGCAGTATTTT.

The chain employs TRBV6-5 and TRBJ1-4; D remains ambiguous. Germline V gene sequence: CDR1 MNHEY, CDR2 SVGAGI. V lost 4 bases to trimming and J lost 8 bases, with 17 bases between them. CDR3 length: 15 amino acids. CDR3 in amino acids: CASSSIPTLVEKLFF. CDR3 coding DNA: TGTGCCAGCAGTTCTATCCCCACCTTGGTCGAAAAACTGTTTTTT.

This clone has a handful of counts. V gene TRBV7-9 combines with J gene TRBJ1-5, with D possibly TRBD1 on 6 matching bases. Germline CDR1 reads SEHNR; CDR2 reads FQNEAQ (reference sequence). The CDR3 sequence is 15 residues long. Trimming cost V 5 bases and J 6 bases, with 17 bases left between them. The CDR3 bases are TGTGCCAGCAGCCAAGGGACACTGGAGGCTCAGCCCCAGCATTTT. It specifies CASSQGTLEAQPQHF.

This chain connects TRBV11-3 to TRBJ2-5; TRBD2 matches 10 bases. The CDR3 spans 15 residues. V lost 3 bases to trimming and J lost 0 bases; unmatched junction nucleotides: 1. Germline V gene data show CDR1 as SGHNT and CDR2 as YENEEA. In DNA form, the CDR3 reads TGTGCCAGCAGCTTGACTAGCGGGTACCAAGAGACCCAGTACTTC. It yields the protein CASSLTSGYQETQYF.

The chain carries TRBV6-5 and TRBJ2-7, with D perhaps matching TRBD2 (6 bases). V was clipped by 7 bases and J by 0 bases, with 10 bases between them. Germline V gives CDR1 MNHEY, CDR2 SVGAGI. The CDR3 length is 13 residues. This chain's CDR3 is CASTPAGSYEQYF. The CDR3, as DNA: TGTGCCAGCACTCCAGCGGGCTCCTACGAGCAGTACTTC.

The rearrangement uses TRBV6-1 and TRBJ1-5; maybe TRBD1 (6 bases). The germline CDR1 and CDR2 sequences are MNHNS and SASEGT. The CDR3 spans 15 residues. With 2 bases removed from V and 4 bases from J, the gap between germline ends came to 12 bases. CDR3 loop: CASSEYGTHNQPQHF. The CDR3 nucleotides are TGTGCCAGCAGTGAATATGGGACACATAATCAGCCCCAGCATTTT.

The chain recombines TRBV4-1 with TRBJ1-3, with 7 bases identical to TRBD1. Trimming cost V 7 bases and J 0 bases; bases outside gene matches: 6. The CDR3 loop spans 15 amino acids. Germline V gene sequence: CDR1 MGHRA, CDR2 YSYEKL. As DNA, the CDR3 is TGCGCCAGCACTCGGGACAGAAACTCTGGAAACACCATATATTTT. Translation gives CASTRDRNSGNTIYF.

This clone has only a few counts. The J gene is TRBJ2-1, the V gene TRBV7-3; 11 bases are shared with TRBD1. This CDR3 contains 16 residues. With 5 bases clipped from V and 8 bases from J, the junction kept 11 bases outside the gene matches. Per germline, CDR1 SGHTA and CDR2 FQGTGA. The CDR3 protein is CASSLGVGQGADEQFF. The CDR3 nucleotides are TGTGCCAGCAGCCTAGGTGTCGGACAGGGGGCCGATGAGCAGTTCTTC.

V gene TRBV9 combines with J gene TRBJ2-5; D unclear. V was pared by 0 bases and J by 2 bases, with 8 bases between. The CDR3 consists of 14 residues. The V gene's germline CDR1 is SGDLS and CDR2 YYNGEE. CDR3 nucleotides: TGTGCCAGCAGCGTAGGGGCTACTCAAGAGACCCAGTACTTC. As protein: CASSVGATQETQYF.

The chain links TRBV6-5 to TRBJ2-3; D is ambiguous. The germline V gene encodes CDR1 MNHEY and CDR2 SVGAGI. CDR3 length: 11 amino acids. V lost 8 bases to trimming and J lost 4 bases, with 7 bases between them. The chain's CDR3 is CASLRADTQYF. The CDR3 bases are TGTGCCAGCTTAAGAGCAGATACGCAGTATTTT.

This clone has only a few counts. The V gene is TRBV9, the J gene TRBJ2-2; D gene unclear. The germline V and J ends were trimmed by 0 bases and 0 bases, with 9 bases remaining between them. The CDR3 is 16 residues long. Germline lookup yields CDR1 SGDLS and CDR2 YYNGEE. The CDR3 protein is CASSVVSGPNTGELFF. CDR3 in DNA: TGTGCCAGCAGCGTAGTATCAGGCCCGAACACCGGGGAGCTGTTTTTT. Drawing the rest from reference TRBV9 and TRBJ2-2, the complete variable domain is DSGVTQTPKHLITATGQRVTLRCSPRSGDLSVYWYQQSLDQGLQFLIQYYNGEERAKGNILERFSAQQFPDLHSELNLSSLELGDSALYFCASSVVSGPNTGELFFGEGSRLTVL.

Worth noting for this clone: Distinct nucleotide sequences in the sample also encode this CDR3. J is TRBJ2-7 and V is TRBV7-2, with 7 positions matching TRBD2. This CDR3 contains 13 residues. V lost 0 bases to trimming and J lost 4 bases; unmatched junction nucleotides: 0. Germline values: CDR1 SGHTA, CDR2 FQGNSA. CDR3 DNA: TGTGCCAGCAGCTTAGCGGGGGGGTACGAGCAGTACTTC. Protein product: CASSLAGGYEQYF.

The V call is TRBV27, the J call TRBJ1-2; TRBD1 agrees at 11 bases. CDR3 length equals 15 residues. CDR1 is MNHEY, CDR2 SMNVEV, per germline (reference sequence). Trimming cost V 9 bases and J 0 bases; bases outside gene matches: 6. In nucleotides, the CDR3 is TGTGCCAGACCTGGACAGGGGGCAACTAACTATGGCTACACCTTC. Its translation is CARPGQGATNYGYTF.

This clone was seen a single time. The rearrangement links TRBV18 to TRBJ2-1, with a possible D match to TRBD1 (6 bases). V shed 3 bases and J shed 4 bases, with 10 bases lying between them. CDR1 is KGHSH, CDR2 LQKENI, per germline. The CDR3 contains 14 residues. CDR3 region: CASSPGTSYNEQFF. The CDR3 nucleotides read TGTGCCAGCTCACCCGGGACATCTTACAATGAGCAGTTCTTC. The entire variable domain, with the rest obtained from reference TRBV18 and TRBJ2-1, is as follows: NAGVMQNPRHLVRRRGQEARLRCSPMKGHSHVYWYRQLPEEGLKFMVYLQKENIIDESGMPKERFSAEFPKEGPSILRIQQVVRGDSAAYFCASSPGTSYNEQFFGPGTRLTVL.

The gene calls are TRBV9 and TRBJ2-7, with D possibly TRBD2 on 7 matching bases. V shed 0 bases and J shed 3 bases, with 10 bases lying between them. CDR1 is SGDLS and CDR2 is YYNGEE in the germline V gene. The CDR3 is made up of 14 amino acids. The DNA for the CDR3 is TGTGCCAGCAGCGTAGGCGGGGGCCTCTACGAGCAGTACTTC. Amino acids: CASSVGGGLYEQYF.

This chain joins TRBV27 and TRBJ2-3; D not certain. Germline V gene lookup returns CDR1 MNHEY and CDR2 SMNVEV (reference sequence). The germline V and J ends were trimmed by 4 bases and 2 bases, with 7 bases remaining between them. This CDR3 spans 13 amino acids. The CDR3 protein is CASSSQNTDTQYF. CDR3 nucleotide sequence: TGTGCCAGCAGTTCGCAGAACACAGATACGCAGTATTTT.